What follows are 8 T cell receptor beta chains derived from one specimen sequenced in a study of T cell responses to AZD1222 COVID-19 vaccine. Produced via immunoSEQ multiplex PCR; TCRdb's table is partial and in-frame only. The profile shows some 130,000 clones, approximately 91% of them singletons. This specimen was peripheral blood, taken 28 days after the second AZD1222 dose. Receptor source: an adult who received the AZD1222 COVID-19 vaccine.

The genes are TRBV19 and TRBJ2-7; D is unclear. Germline V lookup: CDR1 LNHDA, CDR2 SQIVND (reference sequence). Trimming shortened V by 3 bases and J by 0 bases, and 9 bases separated the two germline ends. This CDR3 spans 14 amino acids. CDR3 sequence reads: CASSMRYPSYEQYF. In nucleotides, the CDR3 is TGTGCCAGTAGTATGCGGTATCCCTCCTACGAGCAGTACTTC.

The chain couples TRBV9 to TRBJ2-1; 11 bases fit TRBD2. This CDR3 spans 15 amino acids. V trimming: 4 bases; J trimming: 6 bases; junction bases outside the gene matches: 6. CDR1 is SGDLS, CDR2 YYNGEE, per germline. The CDR3 nucleotides read TGTGCCAGCAGCCCCACTAGCGGGAGTATCAATGAGCAGTTCTTC. Protein: CASSPTSGSINEQFF.

V is TRBV28 and J is TRBJ1-6; D is ambiguous. Trimming removed 10 bases from V and 7 bases from J, with 8 bases in between. The length of the CDR3 is 11 residues. Looked up from germline, CDR1 is MDHEN and CDR2 is SYDVKM. The CDR3, as DNA: TGTGCCACGGGATTAAATTCACCCCTCCACTTT. It codes for CATGLNSPLHF.

V usage is TRBV6-5 and J usage is TRBJ1-1; D gene unclear. CDR3 length: 12 residues. Germline CDR1 MNHEY, CDR2 SVGAGI. V gave up 0 bases and J gave up 12 bases, with 11 bases separating them. DNA for the CDR3: TGTGCCAGCAGTTACTCGAAGGGTCGGTCTTTCTTT. Its translation is CASSYSKGRSFF.

J is TRBJ2-7 and V is TRBV11-2; TRBD2 might be the D (6 bases). With 0 bases removed from V and 9 bases from J, the gap between germline ends came to 15 bases. CDR1 and CDR2 (germline): SGHAT, FQNNGV. This CDR3 contains 14 residues. CDR3 coding DNA: TGTGCCAGCAGCTTAGATATCGGGCTGGGGGGGCAGTACTTC. Residues: CASSLDIGLGGQYF.

The chain joins TRBV7-6 to TRBJ1-2, with 8 bases that match TRBD1. The CDR3 spans 15 residues. V shed 5 bases and J 0 bases; nucleotides not matched to a gene: 5. CDR1 SGHVS and CDR2 FNYEAQ come from the germline V gene. The CDR3 loop is CASSTGTGSNYGYTF. CDR3 in DNA: TGTGCCAGCAGCACCGGGACAGGTTCTAACTATGGCTACACCTTC.

This sequence joins TRBV5-4 and TRBJ2-1, with 9 bases fitting TRBD2. The germline CDR1 and CDR2 sequences are SGHNT and YYREEE (reference sequence). Unmatched junction bases numbered 8, after V lost 4 bases and J lost 0 bases. The CDR3 is 17 amino acids. CDR3 sequence reads: CASSIDPSGVSYNEQFF. For the CDR3, the DNA is TGTGCCAGCAGCATCGATCCTAGCGGGGTCTCCTACAATGAGCAGTTCTTC.

V is TRBV13 and J is TRBJ1-3; D unclear. The V and J ends lost 6 bases and 6 bases respectively, with 12 bases between them. The CDR3 has 13 residues. Germline V CDR1 and CDR2: PRHDT, FYEKMQ (reference sequence). In DNA form, the CDR3 reads TGTGCCAGCAGTCGACGGATTAAAAACACCATATATTTT. Its translation is CASSRRIKNTIYF.